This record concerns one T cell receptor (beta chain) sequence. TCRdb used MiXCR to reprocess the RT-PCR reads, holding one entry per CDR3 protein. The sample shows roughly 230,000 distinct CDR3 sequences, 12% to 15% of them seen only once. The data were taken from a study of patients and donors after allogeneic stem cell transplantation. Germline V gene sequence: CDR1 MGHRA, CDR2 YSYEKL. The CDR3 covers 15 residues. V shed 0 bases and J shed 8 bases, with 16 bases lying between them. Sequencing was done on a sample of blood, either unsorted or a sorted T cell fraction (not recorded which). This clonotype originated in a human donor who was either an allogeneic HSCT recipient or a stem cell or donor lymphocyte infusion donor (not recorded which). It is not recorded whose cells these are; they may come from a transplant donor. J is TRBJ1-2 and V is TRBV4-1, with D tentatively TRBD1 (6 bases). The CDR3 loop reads CASSQDQGGPGGYTF. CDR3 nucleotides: TGCGCCAGCAGCCAAGATCAAGGGGGGCCAGGGGGCTACACCTTC.